The clone carrying this T cell receptor beta chain was picked up many times. This entry is derived from a study of Graves' ophthalmopathy and Graves' hyperthyroidism. Reliance was placed on clinical symptoms, serum thyroxine, TRAb, thyroid ultrasound and orbital computed tomography for diagnosis. As the starting material, approximately 10 ml of fresh peripheral blood yielded the PBMCs. V was clipped by 4 bases and J by 1 base, with 7 bases between them. The CDR3 has 13 amino acids. The germline gives CDR1 LNHDA, CDR2 SQIVND (reference sequence). The authors amplified TCR beta CDR3 regions from RNA transcripts. The authors performed first-round RT-PCR with HTBI primers and then a second-round multiplex PCR. TCRdb reanalysed the multiplex PCR reads using MiXCR and keeps one entry per CDR3 protein. The sample has a few hundred thousand distinct CDR3 sequences; about 21% are singletons.

The chain combines TRBV19 with TRBJ1-1; no clear D gene. The source is a woman younger than 35 with stable Graves' hyperthyroidism. Sequenced material: peripheral blood. The CDR3 spells CASSNTANTEAFF. CDR3 bases: TGTGCCAGTAGTAACACAGCGAACACTGAAGCTTTCTTT.